This T cell receptor beta chain was recovered during a study of monozygotic twins with inflammatory bowel disease. Each UMI, carrying a 6-nucleotide sample barcode, came from template switching. TCRdb reanalyzed the 5' RACE reads, giving one entry per CDR3 protein sequence and no DNA. The specimen's table records more than 300,000 distinct CDR3 sequences. A note on this clonotype: Antigen: not known.

Per the germline V gene, CDR1 is SGHNT and CDR2 is YYREEE (reference sequence). The CDR3 extends over 14 amino acids. Study outcomes and limitations: Healthy co-twins exceeded IBD patients in TCRbeta diversity as measured by inverse Simpson. Sharing of clonotypes with others was lower in IBD patients than in healthy twins, and this was especially so with disease activity.

The receptor comes from a human donor with ulcerative colitis or Crohn's disease, or a healthy co-twin of an affected twin (not recorded which). V gene TRBV5-4 combines with J gene TRBJ2-2. The sequenced sample was blood. CDR3: CASNPAGTNGELFF.